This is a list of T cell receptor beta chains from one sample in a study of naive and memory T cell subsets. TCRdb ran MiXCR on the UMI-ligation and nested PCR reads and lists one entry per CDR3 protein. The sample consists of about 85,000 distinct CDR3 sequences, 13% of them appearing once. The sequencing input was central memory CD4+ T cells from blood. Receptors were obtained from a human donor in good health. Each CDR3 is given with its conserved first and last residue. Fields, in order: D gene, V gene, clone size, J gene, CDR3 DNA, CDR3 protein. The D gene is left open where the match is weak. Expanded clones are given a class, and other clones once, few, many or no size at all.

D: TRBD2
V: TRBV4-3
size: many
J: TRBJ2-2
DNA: TGCGCCAGCAGCCCGGGTGGCGGGAGATCCGGGGAGCTGTTTTTT
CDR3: CASSPGGGRSGELFF

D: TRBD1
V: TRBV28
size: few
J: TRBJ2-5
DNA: TGTGCCAGCAGTTCCGCCGGACAGGGCCAAGAGACCCAGTACTTC
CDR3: CASSSAGQGQETQYF

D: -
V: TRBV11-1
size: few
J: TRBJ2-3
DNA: TGTGCCAGCAGCAAAAGGAACCCAGATACGCAGTATTTT
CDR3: CASSKRNPDTQYF

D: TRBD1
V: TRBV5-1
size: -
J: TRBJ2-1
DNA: TGCGCCAGCAGCTTGCGACAGGGGGGTGGGGAGCAGTTCTTC
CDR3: CASSLRQGGGEQFF

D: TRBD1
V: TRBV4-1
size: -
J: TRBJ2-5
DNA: TGCGCCAGCAGCCAAGATGAAAGGACAGGGGTCTTTGAGACCCAGTACTTC
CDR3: CASSQDERTGVFETQYF

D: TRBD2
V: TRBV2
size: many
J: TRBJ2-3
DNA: TGTGCCAGCAGGGGACTAGCGGGATCAGATACGCAGTATTTT
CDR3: CASRGLAGSDTQYF

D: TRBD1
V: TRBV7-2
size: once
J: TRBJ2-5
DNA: TGTGCCAGCAGCCCGGACAGGGGTCAAGAGACCCAGTACTTC
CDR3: CASSPDRGQETQYF

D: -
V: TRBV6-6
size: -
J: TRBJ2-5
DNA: TGTGCCAGCAGTCGTACGGGGTACCAAGAGACCCAGTACTTC
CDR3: CASSRTGYQETQYF

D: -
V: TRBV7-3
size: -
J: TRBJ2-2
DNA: TGTGCCAGCAGCTTAAACCAGGGTTACACCGGGGAGCTGTTTTTT
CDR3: CASSLNQGYTGELFF

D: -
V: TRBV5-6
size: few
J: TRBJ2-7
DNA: TGTGCCAGCAGCTTGGCACACTCCTACGAGCAGTACTTC
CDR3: CASSLAHSYEQYF